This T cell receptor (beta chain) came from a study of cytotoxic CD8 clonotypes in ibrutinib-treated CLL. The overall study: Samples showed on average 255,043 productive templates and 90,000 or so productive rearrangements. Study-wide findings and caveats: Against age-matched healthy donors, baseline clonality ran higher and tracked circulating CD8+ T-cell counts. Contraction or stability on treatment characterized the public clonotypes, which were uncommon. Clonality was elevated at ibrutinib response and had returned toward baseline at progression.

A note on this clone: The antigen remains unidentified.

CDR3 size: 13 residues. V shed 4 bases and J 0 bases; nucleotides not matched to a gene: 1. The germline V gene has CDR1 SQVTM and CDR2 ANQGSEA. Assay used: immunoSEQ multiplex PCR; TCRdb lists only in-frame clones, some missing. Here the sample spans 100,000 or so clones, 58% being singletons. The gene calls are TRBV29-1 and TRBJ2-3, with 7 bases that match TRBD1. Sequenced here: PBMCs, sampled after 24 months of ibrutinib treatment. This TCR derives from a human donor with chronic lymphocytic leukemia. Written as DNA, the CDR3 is TGCAGCGTTGGGACAGGTAGCACAGATACGCAGTATTTT. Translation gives CSVGTGSTDTQYF.